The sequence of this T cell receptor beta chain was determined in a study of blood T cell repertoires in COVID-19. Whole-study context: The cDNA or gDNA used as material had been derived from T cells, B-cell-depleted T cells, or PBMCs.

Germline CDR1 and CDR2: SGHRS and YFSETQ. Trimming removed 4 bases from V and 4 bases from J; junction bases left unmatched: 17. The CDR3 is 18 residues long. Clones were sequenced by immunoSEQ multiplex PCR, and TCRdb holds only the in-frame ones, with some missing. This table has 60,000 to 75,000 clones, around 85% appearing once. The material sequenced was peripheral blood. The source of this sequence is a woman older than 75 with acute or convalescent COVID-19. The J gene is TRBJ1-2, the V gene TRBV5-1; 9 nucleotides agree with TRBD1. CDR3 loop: CASSVTSPGTGSFYGYTF. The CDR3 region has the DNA TGCGCCAGCAGCGTGACCTCCCCGGGGACAGGGAGTTTCTATGGCTACACCTTC.